The clone carrying this T cell receptor (beta chain) came up a few times. Its antigen is not known. Trimming cost V 1 base and J 5 bases, with 8 bases left between them. Germline V gives CDR1 LNHDA, CDR2 SQIVND (reference sequence). The CDR3 totals 13 residues. The sample comes from a study of T cells after yellow fever vaccination. A single record per CDR3 protein comes from TCRdb applying MiXCR to the 5' RACE reads. Of about 240,000 distinct CDR3 sequences listed, 6.9% were seen once; the top ten hold over 0.65%. Study-level points and caveats: When the response was secondary, it was weaker but reached its peak faster, day 5 versus 15.

The source is a man aged 25-45 years who received the YFV17D yellow fever vaccine. The sequencing used CD4+ T cells sorted from PBMCs, collected 15 days after the yellow fever booster vaccination. This chain connects TRBV19 to TRBJ2-5; perhaps TRBD2 as D (5 bases). CDR3: CASSIARGETQYF. The CDR3 coding sequence is TGTGCCAGTAGTATAGCCCGCGGGGAGACCCAGTACTTC. Supplemented by reference TRBV19 and TRBJ2-5, the full variable domain reads DGGITQSPKYLFRKEGQNVTLSCEQNLNHDAMYWYRQDPGQGLRLIYYSQIVNDFQKGDIAEGYSVSREKKESFPLTVTSAQKNPTAFYLCASSIARGETQYFGPGTRLLVL.